This TCR beta chain appears in the sequencing data of a study of blood T cell repertoires in COVID-19. Background on the study: The United States, Italy and Spain supplied acute and convalescent COVID-19 samples.

Only in-frame clones appear in the TCRdb table, and some are missing; sequencing was by immunoSEQ multiplex PCR. The sample contains around 20,000 clones, around 91% of which appear only once. This clone was recorded only once. Deletions cut 4 bases from V and 8 bases from J, with 23 bases between. The CDR3 is 16 residues long. Per the germline V gene, CDR1 is GTSNPN and CDR2 is SVGIG (reference sequence). This TCR came from a human donor in a cohort sampled during active COVID-19. The chain is built from TRBV30 and TRBJ1-4; possible D gene TRBD1, 6 bases. The sequenced sample consisted of peripheral blood. Here the CDR3 DNA reads TGTGCCTGGACCGGGGGGGCAGGCGGGGTTGACGAAAAACTGTTTTTT. It is translated as CAWTGGAGGVDEKLFF.